Presented here are 31 T cell receptor beta chains from one specimen sequenced in a study. TCRdb reanalysed the 5' RACE reads using MiXCR and keeps one entry per CDR3 protein. The sample holds about 62,000 distinct CDR3 sequences, just under 30% seen once. The source material was tumor-infiltrating naive CD4+ T cells sorted from the breast tumor. As to subset: naive CD4+ T cells, CD4+CD45RA+CD25-. These receptor sequences come from a female donor with breast cancer.

In regard to this clonotype: This may be a read error, as it is one base from a much larger clone. V and J are TRBV7-2 and TRBJ1-2, with 7 positions matching TRBD1. The germline V gene encodes CDR1 SGHTA and CDR2 FQGNSA. The CDR3 is 13 amino acids. Trimming removed 1 base from V and 10 bases from J; junction bases left unmatched: 6. CDR3 coding DNA: TGTGCCAGCAGCTTAGACAGGGGATTTGACTACACCTTC. Protein: CASSLDRGFDYTF.

This clonotype was detected a few times. The chain uses TRBV7-2 and TRBJ2-5, with D possibly matching TRBD2 (5 bases). CDR1 and CDR2 (germline): SGHTA, FQGNSA. The CDR3 is made up of 14 amino acids. Trimming took off 1 base at V and 13 bases at J, with 19 bases between the two ends. Here the CDR3 reads CASSLGSGDPLGYF. As DNA, the CDR3 is TGTGCCAGCAGCTTAGGCAGCGGAGACCCACTAGGGTACTTC.

The chain joins TRBV2 to TRBJ2-3, with 9 positions matching TRBD2. The CDR3 runs 17 residues. The V gene end was trimmed by 6 bases and the J gene end by 1 base; junction bases not matched to a gene: 11. Germline assignment: CDR1 SNHLY and CDR2 FYNNEI. Here the CDR3 reads CASRRTSSGEGTDTQYF. CDR3 DNA: TGTGCCAGCAGACGTACCTCTAGCGGGGAGGGCACAGATACGCAGTATTTT.

This clonotype was detected ten times or more. Here the CDR3 reads CASSRYSGAYNEQFF. Written as DNA, the CDR3 is TGTGCCAGCAGCCGTTATAGCGGGGCCTACAATGAGCAGTTCTTC. This chain joins TRBV11-2 and TRBJ2-1; 8 nucleotides match TRBD2. V shed 5 bases, J shed 2 bases, and the junction held 5 bases outside the gene matches. CDR3 size: 15 residues. Germline V gives CDR1 SGHAT, CDR2 FQNNGV.

This clonotype showed up just a few times. This sequence joins TRBV6-6 and TRBJ2-7; the D gene is possibly TRBD1 (6 bases). The V and J ends lost 5 bases and 2 bases respectively, with 7 bases between them. CDR1 is MNHNY and CDR2 is SVGAGI in the germline V gene (reference sequence). The CDR3 totals 12 residues. The DNA of the CDR3 is TGTGCCAGCAGTAGGACAGCCTACGAGCAGTACTTC. It translates to CASSRTAYEQYF.

This clonotype came up a few times. The chain has TRBV4-1 and TRBJ1-5; no firm D call. The CDR3 extends over 15 amino acids. V lost 2 bases and J lost 0, with 8 bases in between. Germline V gene sequence: CDR1 MGHRA, CDR2 YSYEKL. The CDR3: CASSQLRGSNQPQHF. The CDR3 bases are TGCGCCAGCAGCCAACTACGCGGTAGCAATCAGCCCCAGCATTTT.

This clonotype has more than one count but fewer than ten. This rearrangement joins TRBV6-5 to TRBJ2-5; no firm D call. The germline CDR1 and CDR2 sequences are MNHEY and SVGAGI. This CDR3 spans 13 amino acids. V shed 2 bases and J shed 4 bases, with 8 bases lying between them. The CDR3 loop reads CASSYGPRETQYF. The CDR3 nucleotides read TGTGCCAGCAGTTACGGTCCTAGAGAGACCCAGTACTTC.

As to this clonotype: A read error may produce the germline difference seen at one junction end. The CDR3, as DNA: TGTGCCAGCAGCTTAGGCGGCAGCCAAGAGACCCAGTGCTTC. Translation gives CASSLGGSQETQCF. V gene TRBV7-2 combines with J gene TRBJ2-5; D gene unclear. This CDR3 is built from 14 residues. Per germline, CDR1 SGHTA and CDR2 FQGNSA.

This clonotype has a single count. The gene calls are TRBV7-8 and TRBJ2-3; 10 positions agree with TRBD2. The CDR3 length is 17 residues. Germline assignment: CDR1 SGHVS and CDR2 FQNEAQ. Trimming cost V 4 bases and J 0 bases; bases outside gene matches: 7. CDR3 sequence (DNA): TGTGCCAGCAGCTCGCCCTTAGCGGGGGGTAGCACAGATACGCAGTATTTT. The encoded protein is CASSSPLAGGSTDTQYF.

The CDR3 protein is CASSPRTSGSITDTQYF. The CDR3 nucleotides are TGTGCCAGCAGTCCCCGGACTAGCGGGAGTATCACAGATACGCAGTATTTT. The J gene is TRBJ2-3, the V gene TRBV27; 13 positions match TRBD2. The CDR3 is 17 residues long. With 5 bases clipped from V and 2 bases from J, the junction kept 7 bases outside the gene matches. CDR1 MNHEY and CDR2 SMNVEV come from the germline V gene (reference sequence).

This clonotype was observed a few times. The gene calls are TRBV5-1 and TRBJ2-7; D uncertain. Germline CDR1 SGHRS, CDR2 YFSETQ. Trimming took off 0 bases at V and 5 bases at J, with 15 bases between the two ends. The CDR3 has 15 amino acids. The CDR3 coding sequence is TGCGCCAGCAGCTTGGACGGATCCTGGGGTAACGAGCAGTACTTC. This translates into CASSLDGSWGNEQYF.

As for this clonotype: In this CDR3 the conserved last residue, phenylalanine or tryptophan, is missing, so a read error is likely. V is TRBV11-2 and J is TRBJ2-3; 9 bases fit TRBD2. The CDR3 consists of 17 residues. The V gene's germline CDR1 is SGHAT and CDR2 FQNNGV. J gave up 5 bases and V 3 bases, and 12 bases lay outside the gene matches. The CDR3 DNA reads as TGTGCCAGCAGCTTTAGCCCCAGCGGGGGGTATGTAGATACGCAGTATCTT. Amino acids: CASSFSPSGGYVDTQYL.

The V call is TRBV20-1, the J call TRBJ1-5; tentatively, D is TRBD1 (5 bases). This CDR3 has 15 residues. Looked up from germline, CDR1 is DFQATT and CDR2 is SNEGSKA (reference sequence). Trimming removed 1 base at V and 5 bases at J, with 15 bases between. The CDR3 here is CSARVLGREDQPQHF. DNA of the CDR3: TGCAGTGCTAGAGTGTTGGGCAGGGAAGATCAGCCCCAGCATTTT.

This clonotype has just a few counts. V gene TRBV12-3 or TRBV12-4 combines with J gene TRBJ1-3, with D unresolved. Trimming took off 4 bases at V and 0 bases at J, with 7 bases between the two ends. CDR3 length: 14 residues. In DNA form, the CDR3 reads TGTGCCAGCAGTTCATGGGCCTCTGGAAACACCATATATTTT. It specifies CASSSWASGNTIYF.

This clonotype has a count of ten or more. The rearrangement joins TRBV5-1 to TRBJ2-5, with D unresolved. CDR1 is SGHRS and CDR2 is YFSETQ in the germline V gene. V was pared by 2 bases and J by 1 base, with 6 bases between. The CDR3 covers 13 residues. Here the CDR3 DNA reads TGCGCCAGCAGCTTTTCTGGCCAAGAGACCCAGTACTTC. Encoded protein: CASSFSGQETQYF.

V and J are TRBV20-1 and TRBJ2-1; 8 nucleotides match TRBD2. Germline V gives CDR1 DFQATT, CDR2 SNEGSKA (reference sequence). V dropped 5 bases and J dropped 9; count of bases not matched to a gene: 12. The CDR3 covers 14 residues. CDR3 nucleotides: TGCAGTGCTCATGGACTAGCCGAGGGCTTTGAGCAGTTCTTC. This codes for CSAHGLAEGFEQFF.

The table lists this clonotype with a few counts. The V call is TRBV30, the J call TRBJ2-3; 8 bases line up with TRBD2. There are 16 residues in the CDR3. J lost 3 bases, V lost 4 bases, and 12 bases had no gene match. CDR1 is GTSNPN and CDR2 is SVGIG in the germline V gene (reference sequence). The CDR3 loop reads CAWKLGGGRLTDTQYF. The CDR3 nucleotides are TGTGCCTGGAAGCTCGGCGGGGGGCGGTTGACAGATACGCAGTATTTT.

The chain has TRBV27 and TRBJ1-2, with 9 bases aligning to TRBD1. Germline values: CDR1 MNHEY, CDR2 SMNVEV (reference sequence). The CDR3 loop spans 16 amino acids. The J segment lost 6 bases and the V segment lost 0 bases, leaving 8 bases of the junction unmatched. This CDR3 reads CASSLSSPGTGNGYTF. The CDR3 DNA follows: TGTGCCAGCAGTTTATCAAGTCCCGGGACAGGGAATGGCTACACCTTC.

This clonotype was picked up many times. The chain is built from TRBV4-2 and TRBJ1-2; tentative D call: TRBD1 (6 bases). CDR1 LGHNA and CDR2 YNFKEQ come from the germline V gene. V was trimmed by 1 base and J by 5 bases, leaving 17 bases between them. This CDR3 has 16 amino acids. The CDR3 protein is CASSQGTALFRYGYTF. The DNA for the CDR3 is TGTGCCAGCAGCCAAGGGACAGCCCTATTCCGGTATGGCTACACCTTC.

This clonotype was picked up many times. The chain carries TRBV6-5 and TRBJ1-1, with D uncertain. The CDR3 extends over 14 amino acids. The V gene lost 3 bases and the J gene lost 1 base, with 9 bases spanning the gap. The germline V gene has CDR1 MNHEY and CDR2 SVGAGI. DNA for the CDR3: TGTGCCAGCAGTTATAACGGGCAGAACACTGAAGCTTTCTTT. This gives the protein CASSYNGQNTEAFF.

CDR3 DNA: TGTGCCAGCAGCTCCCAACAGGGCCCGGGAGCTACGCAGTATTTT. It is translated as CASSSQQGPGATQYF. The J gene is TRBJ2-3, the V gene TRBV7-3; D is possibly TRBD1 or TRBD2 (6 bases each). V lost 4 bases to trimming and J lost 8 bases, with 19 bases between them. The CDR3 contains 15 residues. Germline values: CDR1 SGHTA, CDR2 FQGTGA.

This clonotype has just a few counts. The rearrangement links TRBV4-2 to TRBJ2-3; D is ambiguous. V was trimmed by 0 bases and J by 8 bases, leaving 12 bases between them. Germline CDR1 and CDR2: LGHNA and YNFKEQ. The CDR3 covers 14 residues. The CDR3 region has the DNA TGTGCCAGCAGCCAAGATCCTCTAGTTGGTACGCAGTATTTT. The encoded protein is CASSQDPLVGTQYF.

V and J are TRBV4-1 and TRBJ2-6; D is undetermined. V gave up 7 bases and J gave up 2 bases, with 18 bases separating them. The CDR3 is 17 residues long. The V gene's germline CDR1 is MGHRA and CDR2 YSYEKL. The CDR3 here is CASTPGPESAGANVLTF. In nucleotides, the CDR3 is TGCGCCAGCACCCCGGGCCCCGAGTCCGCTGGGGCCAACGTCCTGACTTTC.

In this sample, this clonotype turned up many times. V gene TRBV29-1 combines with J gene TRBJ2-2; TRBD2 matches 13 bases. The CDR3 sequence is 16 residues long. The junction had 6 bases not matched to a gene; V was cut back by 4 bases and J by 4 bases. Germline V gene lookup returns CDR1 SQVTM and CDR2 ANQGSEA. As DNA, the CDR3 is TGCAGCGTTGGACTAGCGGGGGGAACGGGCACCGGGGAGCTGTTTTTT. This gives the protein CSVGLAGGTGTGELFF.

This clonotype was seen more than once but under ten times. The chain is built from TRBV12-3 or TRBV12-4 and TRBJ1-5; 7 nucleotides line up with TRBD1. The CDR3 contains 15 residues. The ends lost 5 bases at V and 4 bases at J; junction bases unmatched: 8. CDR3 nucleotides: TGTGCCAGCAGTCGACAGACAGGGCGAAATCAGCCCCAGCATTTT. Translation: CASSRQTGRNQPQHF.

This clonotype came up a few times. The chain recombines TRBV20-1 with TRBJ2-5; no firm D call. The V gene's germline CDR1 is DFQATT and CDR2 SNEGSKA (reference sequence). V lost 0 bases, J lost 2 bases, and 10 bases lay in between. There are 14 residues in the CDR3. The CDR3 here is CSARDVATQETQYF. As DNA, the CDR3 is TGCAGTGCTAGAGATGTGGCTACTCAAGAGACCCAGTACTTC.

Points on this clonotype: A much larger clonotype is one base distant, so this may be a read error. The CDR3 region is CASSFGATNEKLFF. CDR3 nucleotide sequence: TGTGCCAGCAGTTTTGGGGCAACTAATGAAAAACTGTTTTTT. The chain employs TRBV12-3 or TRBV12-4 and TRBJ1-4; no reliable D call. Trimming pared 3 bases from V and 0 bases from J, leaving 5 bases between. CDR3 length: 14 amino acids.

The chain couples TRBV30 to TRBJ2-1, with 15 bases lining up with TRBD2. Germline CDR1 GTSNPN, CDR2 SVGIG (reference sequence). The junction had 8 bases not matched to a gene; V was cut back by 6 bases and J by 11 bases. The CDR3 covers 14 residues. The CDR3 region is CACTIGTSGGKQFF. The DNA for the CDR3 is TGTGCCTGTACGATCGGGACTAGCGGGGGGAAGCAGTTCTTC.

Concerning this clonotype: A clone one base away is much larger, so this may be a read error. This chain uses TRBV15 with TRBJ2-3; 8 bases fit TRBD1. The germline V gene encodes CDR1 LNHNV and CDR2 YYDKDF (reference sequence). The length of the CDR3 is 15 residues. The trim removed 3 bases at V and 6 bases at J, leaving 8 bases unmatched. Here the CDR3 DNA reads TGTGCCACCAGCAGGAGGGCAGGGGGCGAGGATACGCAGTATTTT. Translation gives CATSRRAGGEDTQYF.

The chain joins TRBV12-3 or TRBV12-4 to TRBJ2-2, with 16 bases identical to TRBD2. The CDR3 has 15 residues. The J segment lost 6 bases and the V segment lost 6 bases, leaving 1 base of the junction unmatched. DNA for the CDR3: TGTGCCAGCAGGGGACTAGCGGGAGGGGCCGGGGAGCTGTTTTTT. Residues: CASRGLAGGAGELFF.

This clonotype was observed a handful of times. The chain combines TRBV6-5 with TRBJ2-2; D possibly corresponds to TRBD2 (5 bases). Germline CDR1 MNHEY, CDR2 SVGAGI. Trimming removed 5 bases at V and 7 bases at J, with 20 bases between. CDR3 length equals 16 residues. Here the CDR3 reads CASSNQAGVGHGELFF. The CDR3 DNA sequence: TGTGCCAGCAGTAACCAGGCGGGTGTTGGTCACGGGGAGCTGTTTTTT.